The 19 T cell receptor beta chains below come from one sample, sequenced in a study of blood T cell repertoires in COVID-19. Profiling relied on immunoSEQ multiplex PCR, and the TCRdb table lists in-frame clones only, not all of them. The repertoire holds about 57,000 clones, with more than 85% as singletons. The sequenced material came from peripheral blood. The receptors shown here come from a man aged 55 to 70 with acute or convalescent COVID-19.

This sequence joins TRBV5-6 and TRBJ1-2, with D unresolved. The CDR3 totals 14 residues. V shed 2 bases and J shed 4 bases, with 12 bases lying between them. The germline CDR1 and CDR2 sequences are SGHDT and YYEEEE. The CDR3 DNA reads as TGTGCCAGCAGCTTATCATCGTCGGGCTATGGCTACACCTTC. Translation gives CASSLSSSGYGYTF.

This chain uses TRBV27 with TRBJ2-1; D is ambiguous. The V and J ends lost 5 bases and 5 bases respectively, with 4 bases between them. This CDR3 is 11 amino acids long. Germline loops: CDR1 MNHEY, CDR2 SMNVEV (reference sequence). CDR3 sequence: CASSVNNEQFF. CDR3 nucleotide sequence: TGTGCCAGCAGTGTCAACAATGAGCAGTTCTTC.

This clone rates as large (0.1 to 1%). The CDR3 region has the DNA TGTGCCAGCAGCCAAGTCGGAGACTACGAGCAGTACTTC. This gives the protein CASSQVGDYEQYF. This chain uses TRBV4-2 with TRBJ2-7, with D hard to call. This CDR3 comprises 13 residues. V dropped 1 base and J dropped 3 bases, with 7 bases sitting between them. Germline V gives CDR1 LGHNA, CDR2 YNFKEQ.

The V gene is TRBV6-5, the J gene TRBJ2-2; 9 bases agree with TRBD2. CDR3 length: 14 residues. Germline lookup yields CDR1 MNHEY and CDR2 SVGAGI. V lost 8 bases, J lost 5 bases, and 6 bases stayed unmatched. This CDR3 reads CASGSGSWTGELFF. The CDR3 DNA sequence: TGTGCCAGCGGTAGCGGGAGTTGGACCGGGGAGCTGTTTTTT.

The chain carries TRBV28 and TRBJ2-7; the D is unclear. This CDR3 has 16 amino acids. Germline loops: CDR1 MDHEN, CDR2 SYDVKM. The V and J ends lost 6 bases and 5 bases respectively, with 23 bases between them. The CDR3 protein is CASRPLGQAWPDEQYF. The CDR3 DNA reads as TGTGCCAGCAGGCCGCTTGGGCAGGCTTGGCCCGACGAGCAGTACTTC.

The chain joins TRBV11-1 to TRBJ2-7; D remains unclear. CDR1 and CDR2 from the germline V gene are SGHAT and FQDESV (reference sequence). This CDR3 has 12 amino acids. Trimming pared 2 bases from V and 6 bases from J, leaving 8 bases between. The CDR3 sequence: CASSLSALEQYF. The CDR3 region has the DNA TGTGCCAGCAGCTTAAGCGCTCTCGAGCAGTACTTC.

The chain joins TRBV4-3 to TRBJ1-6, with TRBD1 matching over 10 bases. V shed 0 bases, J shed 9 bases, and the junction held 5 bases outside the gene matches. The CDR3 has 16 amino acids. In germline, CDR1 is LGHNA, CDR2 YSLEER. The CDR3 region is CASSQDRQGAVSPLHF. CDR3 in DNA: TGCGCCAGCAGCCAAGATCGACAGGGGGCAGTTTCACCCCTCCACTTT.

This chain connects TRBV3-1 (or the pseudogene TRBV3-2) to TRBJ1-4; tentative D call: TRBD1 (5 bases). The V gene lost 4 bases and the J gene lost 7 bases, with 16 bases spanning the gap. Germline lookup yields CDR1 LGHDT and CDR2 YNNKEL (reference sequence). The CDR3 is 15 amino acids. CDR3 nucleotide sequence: TGTGCCAGCAGCCTGCGGGGACGGGAGGGTGAAAAACTGTTTTTT. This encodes CASSLRGREGEKLFF.

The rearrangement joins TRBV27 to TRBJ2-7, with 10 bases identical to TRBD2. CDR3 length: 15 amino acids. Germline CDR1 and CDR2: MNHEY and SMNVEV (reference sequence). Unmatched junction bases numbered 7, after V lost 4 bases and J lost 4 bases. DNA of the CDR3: TGTGCCAGCAGTTCTATAGCGGGAGGTCCGTACGAGCAGTACTTC. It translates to CASSSIAGGPYEQYF.

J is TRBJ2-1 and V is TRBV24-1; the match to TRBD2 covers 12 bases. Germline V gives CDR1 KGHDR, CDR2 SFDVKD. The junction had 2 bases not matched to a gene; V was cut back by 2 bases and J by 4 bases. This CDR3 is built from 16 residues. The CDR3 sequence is CATSDYGLAGYNEQFF. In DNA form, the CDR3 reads TGTGCCACCAGTGATTACGGACTAGCGGGATACAATGAGCAGTTCTTC.

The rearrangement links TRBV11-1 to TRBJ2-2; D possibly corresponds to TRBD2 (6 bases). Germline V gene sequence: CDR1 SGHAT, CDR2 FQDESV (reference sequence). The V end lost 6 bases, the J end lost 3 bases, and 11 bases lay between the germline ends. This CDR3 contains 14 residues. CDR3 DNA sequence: TGTGCCAGCAGTTCTAGACTAGACACCGGGGAGCTGTTTTTT. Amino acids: CASSSRLDTGELFF. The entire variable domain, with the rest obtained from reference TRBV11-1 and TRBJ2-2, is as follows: EAEVAQSPRYKITEKSQAVAFWCDPISGHATLYWYRQILGQGPELLVQFQDESVVDDSQLPKDRFSAERLKGVDSTLKIQPAELGDSAMYLCASSSRLDTGELFFGEGSRLTVL.

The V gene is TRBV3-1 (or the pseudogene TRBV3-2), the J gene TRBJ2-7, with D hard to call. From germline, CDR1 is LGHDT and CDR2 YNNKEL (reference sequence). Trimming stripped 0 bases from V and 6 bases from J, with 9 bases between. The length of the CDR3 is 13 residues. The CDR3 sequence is CASSQDYGVEQYF. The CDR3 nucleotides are TGTGCCAGCAGCCAAGATTACGGAGTCGAGCAGTACTTC.

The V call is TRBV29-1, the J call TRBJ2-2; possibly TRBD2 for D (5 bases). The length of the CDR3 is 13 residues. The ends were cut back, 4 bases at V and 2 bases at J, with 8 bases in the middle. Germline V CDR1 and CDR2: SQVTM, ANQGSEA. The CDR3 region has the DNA TGCAGCGTTGGAGCGGATAACACCGGGGAGCTGTTTTTT. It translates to CSVGADNTGELFF.

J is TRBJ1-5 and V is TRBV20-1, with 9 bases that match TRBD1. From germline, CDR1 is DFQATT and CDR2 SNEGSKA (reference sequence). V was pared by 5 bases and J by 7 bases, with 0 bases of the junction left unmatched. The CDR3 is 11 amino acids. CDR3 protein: CSADRGQPQHF. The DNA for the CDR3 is TGCAGTGCTGACAGGGGGCAGCCCCAGCATTTT.

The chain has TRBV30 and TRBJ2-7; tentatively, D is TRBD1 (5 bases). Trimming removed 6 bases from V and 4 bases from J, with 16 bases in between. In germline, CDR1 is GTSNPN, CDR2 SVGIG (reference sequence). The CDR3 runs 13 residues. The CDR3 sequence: CACQGVFPYEQYF. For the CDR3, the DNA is TGTGCCTGTCAAGGGGTATTCCCTTACGAGCAGTACTTC.

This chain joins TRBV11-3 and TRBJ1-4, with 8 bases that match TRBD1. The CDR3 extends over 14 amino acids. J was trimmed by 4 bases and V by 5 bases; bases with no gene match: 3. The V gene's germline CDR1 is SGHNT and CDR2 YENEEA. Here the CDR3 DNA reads TGTGCCAGCAGCCCAGGGGGCCTTAATGAAAAACTGTTTTTT. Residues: CASSPGGLNEKLFF. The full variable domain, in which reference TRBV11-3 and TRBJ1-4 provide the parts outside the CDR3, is EAGVVQSPRYKIIEKKQPVAFWCNPISGHNTLYWYLQNLGQGPELLIRYENEEAVDDSQLPKDRFSAERLKGVDSTLKIQPAELGDSAVYLCASSPGGLNEKLFFGSGTQLSVL.

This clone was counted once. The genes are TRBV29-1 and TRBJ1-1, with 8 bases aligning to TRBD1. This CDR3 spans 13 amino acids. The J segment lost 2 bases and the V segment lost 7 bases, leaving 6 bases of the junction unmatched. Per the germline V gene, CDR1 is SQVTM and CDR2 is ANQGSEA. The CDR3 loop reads CSARDRPNTEAFF. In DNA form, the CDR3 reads TGCAGCGCCAGGGACAGGCCTAACACTGAAGCTTTCTTT.

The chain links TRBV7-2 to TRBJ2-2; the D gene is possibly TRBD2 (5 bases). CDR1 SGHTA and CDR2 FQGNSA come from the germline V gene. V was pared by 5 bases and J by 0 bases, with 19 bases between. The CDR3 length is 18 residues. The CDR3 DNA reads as TGTGCCAGCAGCCCTAGGCCGGGGTACTCCGCGAACACCGGGGAGCTGTTTTTT. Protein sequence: CASSPRPGYSANTGELFF.

The CDR3 here is CASSTGGSGANVLTF. CDR3 DNA sequence: TGTGCCAGCAGCACCGGGGGATCTGGGGCCAACGTCCTGACTTTC. This chain links TRBV7-2 with TRBJ2-6; a weak D match, TRBD2 (6 bases). Germline V gene lookup returns CDR1 SGHTA and CDR2 FQGNSA. V dropped 5 bases and J dropped 1 base, with 9 bases sitting between them. The CDR3 consists of 15 residues.